The 3 T cell receptor beta chains listed next were all sequenced from one sample in a study of Graves' ophthalmopathy and Graves' hyperthyroidism (dated by TCRdb to 2017 to 2018). Sequencing was carried out with an Illumina HiSeq 2000. For repertoire sequencing, the TCR beta CDR3 regions were amplified from RNA transcripts. The first round was an RT-PCR using HTBI primers with the Qiagen OneStep RT-PCR kit, and this first round was followed by a second-round multiplex PCR, then size selection and purification. TCRdb took the public reads, trimmed them with fastp at Q25, ran MiXCR for clone calling and kept in-frame beta chains. Identical CDR3 proteins give one entry, which carries the most common genes and DNA. For this sample there are hundreds of thousands of distinct CDR3 sequences; about two fifths appear just once. Around 3% of the sample lies in the top ten. The sample taken for sequencing was peripheral blood. All receptors come from an adult man with Graves' ophthalmopathy.

This clonotype was seen ten or more times. Germline and junction disagree at one end, which may indicate a read error. V gene TRBV10-2 combines with J gene TRBJ1-2; D uncertain. The CDR3 is 13 residues long. The germline V gene encodes CDR1 WSHSY and CDR2 SAAADI. The CDR3 sequence is CASSEGNNYGYTF. The CDR3 DNA reads as TGTGCCAGCAGTGAAGGAAACAACTATGGCTACACCTTC.

In its sample, this clonotype was seen once. This rearrangement joins TRBV25-1 to TRBJ1-2, with 9 bases that match TRBD1. CDR3 length: 16 residues. Germline loops: CDR1 MGHDK, CDR2 SYGVNS. Trimming cost V 6 bases and J 4 bases; bases outside gene matches: 12. This chain's CDR3 is CASSSQGWDRVYGYTF. CDR3 nucleotides: TGTGCCAGCAGCAGCCAAGGGTGGGACAGGGTCTATGGCTACACCTTC.

This chain connects TRBV10-3 to TRBJ1-4; D call uncertain. The ends were cut back, 4 bases at V and 8 bases at J, with 8 bases in the middle. The CDR3 is made up of 12 amino acids. In germline, CDR1 is ENHRY, CDR2 SYGVKD. CDR3 sequence (DNA): TGTGCCATCAGTGCGAGTGGGGAAAAACTGTTTTTT. It translates to CAISASGEKLFF.